This T cell receptor beta chain came from a study of blood T cells in healthy people across ages (dated by TCRdb to 2013 to 2016). Regarding the complete study: In model experiments, roughly one uniquely barcoded TCR beta cDNA molecule per two T cells was captured by template switching. To track age-related changes in TCR beta repertoire diversity, the study relied on deep sequencing normalized with unique cDNA molecular identifiers. The donors were split into four age groups: young (average approximately 16 years), middle-aged (39), aged (roughly 68) and long-lived (roughly 86). To avoid experimental bias, donors of different ages were distributed randomly across sequencing lanes. Two additional independent replicas of 1 million unique cDNA reads from the same blood draw were analyzed for two donors (one aged 18 to 30 and one aged 80 or older).

What the research found in general, with its limitations: Compared with the aged group, more naive CD4+ T cells, fewer expanded clones and increased TCR diversity were shown by the long-lived group, suggesting age selection. Donor CMV infection status was unknown, potentially confounding age-related changes in expanded clonotypes. A strong correlation was found between observed TCR beta diversity and the percentage of naive T cells measured by flow cytometry. Total diversity estimates from one million sequenced T cells were considered lower bounds and underestimates. As age increased, observed TCR beta diversity per million T cells dropped in a roughly linear way, and a significant reduction was already evident by age 40. Bulk unsorted PBMC profiling prevented conclusive comparison of naive and antigen-experienced compartments.

V and J are trimmed by 0 bases and 3 bases, and the gene matches miss 3 bases of the junction. Counted from cysteine to phenylalanine, this CDR3 has 15 amino acids. Only the CDR3 part of the read is kept: 45 bases, read in frame from the first base. The germline V gene yields SGHDN for CDR1 and FVKESK for CDR2. The sample holds a few counts of this clonotype. Its antigen remains undetermined. Qualities for individual bases were not recorded, and no much larger clone is one base off. The donors were roughly 40 Caucasian individuals from Russia, aged roughly 6 to 100 years, who were systemically healthy. Each donor gave around 9.8 milliliters of peripheral blood, collected into EDTA-treated Vacutainer tubes. Ficoll-Paque density-gradient centrifugation was used to isolate PBMCs, with at least 6.5 million per sample. Trizol reagent was used to extract total RNA from the PBMCs, yielding at least 6 micrograms per sample. For every donor, an aliquot of PBMCs went through flow cytometry to measure the percentages of naive CD45RAhigh/CD27high T cells.

To prepare the library, 5' RACE was applied. Instrument on record: Illumina HiSeq 2500. The second PCR ran for roughly 7 to 12 cycles and used a J-beta primer mix along with a sample-barcoded 5' primer. A unique molecular identifier was introduced onto each TCR beta cDNA molecule by a template-switch 5' adaptor carrying 12 random nucleotides. At least 2.5 million CDR3-containing paired-end reads were obtained from each sample. All of the RNA was converted into first-strand cDNA using the Mint cDNA synthesis kit, with a TRBC-specific oligonucleotide serving as the primer. Following uracil-DNA glycosylase treatment, a first 18-cycle PCR with universal primers M1SS and BC2_uni_R was performed on all cDNA. Per the source publication's procedure: Normalization of each sample was performed by random selection of 1 million high-quality reads, each carrying a distinct molecular identifier. Reads sharing molecular identifiers were discarded rather than binned into consensus sequences. MiTCR, with a Q25 quality threshold and the strictest error-elimination algorithm, was used for CDR3 identification, clonotype clustering and error correction. Lower-bound total TCR beta diversity was estimated with a nonparametric unseen species model using Euler transformation. TCRdb passed the public sequencing reads through fastp at Q25 and MiXCR, retaining productive beta sequences. Each CDR3 protein gets just one entry, which takes the most common genes and DNA from the rows behind it. The V and J calls were determined by TCRdb, not by the authors. This sample lists some 670,000 distinct CDR3 sequences; approximately 52% were detected once. Of the sample, about 14% falls within the top ten clones.

This receptor chain uses TRBV14 and TRBJ1-2, with 8 central nucleotides matching TRBD1. This TCR came from a woman of 80 years or more in good health. What was sequenced was blood. The DNA sequence is as follows: TGTGCCAGCAGCCAAGATGTACAGGGGGACTATGGCTACACCTTC. Its translation reads: CASSQDVQGDYGYTF.